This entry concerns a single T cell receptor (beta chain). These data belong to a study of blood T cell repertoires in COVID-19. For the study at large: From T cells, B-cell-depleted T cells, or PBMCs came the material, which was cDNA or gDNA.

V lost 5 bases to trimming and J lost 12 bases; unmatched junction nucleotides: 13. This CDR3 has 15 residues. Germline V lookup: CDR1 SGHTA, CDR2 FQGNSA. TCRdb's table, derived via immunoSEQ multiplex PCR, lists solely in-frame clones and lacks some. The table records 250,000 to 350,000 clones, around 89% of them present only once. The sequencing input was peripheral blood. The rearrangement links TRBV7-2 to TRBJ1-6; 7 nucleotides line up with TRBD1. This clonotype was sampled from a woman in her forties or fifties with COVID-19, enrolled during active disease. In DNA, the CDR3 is TGTGCCAGCAGCGATAGGGGGCAACGGGGGGGACCCCTCCACTTT. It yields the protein CASSDRGQRGGPLHF. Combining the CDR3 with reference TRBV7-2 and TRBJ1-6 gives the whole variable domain GAGVSQSPSNKVTEKGKDVELRCDPISGHTALYWYRQSLGQGLEFLIYFQGNSAPDKSGLPSDRFSAERTGGSVSTLTIQRTQQEDSAVYLCASSDRGQRGGPLHFGNGTRLTVT.